Listed here are 10 T cell receptor beta chains from one sample, sequenced in a study of cytomegalovirus exposure and HLA in healthy donors. Both 60 Vbeta primers and 13 Jbeta primers went into the PCR. Method: immunoSEQ multiplex PCR; TCRdb's copy keeps in-frame clones and lacks some. The sample shows 60,000 to 80,000 clones, around four fifths of them seen only once. Material for sequencing was PBMCs. These receptors all stem from a woman in her twenties or thirties in good health and CMV-seronegative.

The chain combines TRBV18 with TRBJ2-5; D is unresolved. V was cut by 0 bases and J by 1 base, with 6 bases left in between. CDR1 is KGHSH, CDR2 LQKENI, per germline. There are 14 residues in the CDR3. The CDR3 spells CASSPPQPQETQYF. The DNA for the CDR3 is TGTGCCAGCTCACCACCACAGCCCCAAGAGACCCAGTACTTC.

The rearrangement joins TRBV6-5 to TRBJ2-3; 9 nucleotides line up with TRBD1. Germline V gene sequence: CDR1 MNHEY, CDR2 SVGAGI. The length of the CDR3 is 16 residues. J gave up 3 bases and V 2 bases, and 6 bases lay outside the gene matches. CDR3 residues: CASSYGDRAGTDTQYF. The CDR3 region has the DNA TGTGCCAGCAGTTACGGGGACAGGGCCGGAACAGATACGCAGTATTTT.

This chain uses TRBV4-3 with TRBJ1-4; D is unresolved. This CDR3 region has 15 residues. The germline V and J ends were trimmed by 0 bases and 5 bases, with 10 bases remaining between them. Germline V CDR1 and CDR2: LGHNA, YSLEER. CDR3 nucleotide sequence: TGCGCCAGCAGCCAAGAAAACAGCTGGAATGAAAAACTGTTTTTT. Amino acids: CASSQENSWNEKLFF.

The chain couples TRBV9 to TRBJ1-2; D may be TRBD1 (6 bases). Germline V gene sequence: CDR1 SGDLS, CDR2 YYNGEE. The length of the CDR3 is 15 residues. Trimming removed 2 bases from V and 2 bases from J, with 13 bases in between. The CDR3: CASSVKTGPNYGYTF. CDR3 DNA sequence: TGTGCCAGCAGCGTCAAGACAGGACCGAACTATGGCTACACCTTC. The full variable domain, rest sourced from reference TRBV9 and TRBJ1-2, is DSGVTQTPKHLITATGQRVTLRCSPRSGDLSVYWYQQSLDQGLQFLIQYYNGEERAKGNILERFSAQQFPDLHSELNLSSLELGDSALYFCASSVKTGPNYGYTFGSGTRLTVV.

The chain combines TRBV7-2 with TRBJ2-3; possible D gene TRBD1, 8 bases. The germline CDR1 and CDR2 sequences are SGHTA and FQGNSA. This CDR3 has 15 residues. V was trimmed by 5 bases and J by 5 bases, leaving 17 bases between them. Here the CDR3 reads CASSLMDREGDTQYF. The CDR3 DNA reads as TGTGCCAGCAGCCTAATGGACAGGGAGGGAGATACGCAGTATTTT.

About this clone: At the DNA level, this CDR3 is encoded by other sequences in the same sample as well. The chain is built from TRBV5-1 and TRBJ2-1; weak D call: TRBD2 (5 bases). Germline V gene lookup returns CDR1 SGHRS and CDR2 YFSETQ. This CDR3 spans 14 amino acids. Trimming stripped 2 bases from V and 8 bases from J, with 14 bases between. CDR3 sequence: CASSFSVSDDEQFF. The DNA for the CDR3 is TGCGCCAGCAGCTTTAGCGTAAGCGACGATGAGCAGTTCTTC.

This sequence joins TRBV27 and TRBJ1-2, with 7 bases aligning to TRBD1. CDR1 and CDR2 from the germline V gene are MNHEY and SMNVEV (reference sequence). With V trimmed by 3 bases and J by 8 bases, 6 bases remained unmatched. This CDR3 has 13 amino acids. The CDR3 here is CASSFGGGSGYTF. The CDR3 coding sequence is TGTGCCAGCAGTTTTGGAGGGGGCTCGGGCTACACCTTC.

The V call is TRBV4-3, the J call TRBJ1-2, with TRBD1 identical over 7 bases. Trimming cost V 5 bases and J 1 base; bases outside gene matches: 1. In germline, CDR1 is LGHNA, CDR2 YSLEER. This CDR3 comprises 13 residues. CDR3 in amino acids: CASSWDSNYGYTF. CDR3 sequence (DNA): TGCGCCAGCAGCTGGGACAGTAACTATGGCTACACCTTC.

The genes are TRBV28 and TRBJ2-3; TRBD1 matches 8 bases. The V and J ends lost 6 bases and 0 bases, in that order; junction bases with no gene match: 5. Per the germline V gene, CDR1 is MDHEN and CDR2 is SYDVKM. The CDR3 sequence is 15 residues long. In nucleotides, the CDR3 is TGTGCCAGCAGCCCCACAGGGGGTAGCACAGATACGCAGTATTTT. This translates into CASSPTGGSTDTQYF.

The rearrangement uses TRBV5-1 and TRBJ1-1; TRBD1 matches 11 bases. CDR1 and CDR2 from the germline V gene are SGHRS and YFSETQ. CDR3 length: 14 residues. V trimming: 5 bases; J trimming: 5 bases; junction bases outside the gene matches: 5. DNA for the CDR3: TGCGCCAGCAGAGTCGGGACAGGGGGGACTGAAGCTTTCTTT. This gives the protein CASRVGTGGTEAFF.